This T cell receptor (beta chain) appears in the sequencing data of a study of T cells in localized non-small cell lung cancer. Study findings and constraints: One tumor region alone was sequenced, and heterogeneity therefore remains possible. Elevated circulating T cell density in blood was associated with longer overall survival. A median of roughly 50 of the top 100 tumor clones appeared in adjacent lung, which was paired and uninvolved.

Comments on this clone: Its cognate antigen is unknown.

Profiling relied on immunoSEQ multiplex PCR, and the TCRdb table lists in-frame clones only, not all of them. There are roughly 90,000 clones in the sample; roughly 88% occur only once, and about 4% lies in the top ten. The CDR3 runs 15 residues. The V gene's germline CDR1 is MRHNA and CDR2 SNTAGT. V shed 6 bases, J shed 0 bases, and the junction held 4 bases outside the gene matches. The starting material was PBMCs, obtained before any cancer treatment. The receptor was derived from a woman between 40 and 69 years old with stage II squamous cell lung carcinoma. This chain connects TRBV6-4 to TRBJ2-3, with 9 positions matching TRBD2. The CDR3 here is CASSLTSGSTDTQYF. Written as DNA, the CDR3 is TGTGCCAGCAGCCTGACTAGCGGTAGCACAGATACGCAGTATTTT.